The entry that follows covers one TCR beta chain sequence. V was pared by 2 bases and J by 3 bases, with 13 bases of the junction left unmatched. Germline V CDR1 and CDR2: MNHNS, SASEGT. This CDR3 is 17 amino acids long. The data were produced by immunoSEQ multiplex PCR, yet TCRdb's version contains in-frame clones alone and is incomplete. This table has 15,000 or so clones, 77% appearing once. This entry is derived from a study of graft-versus-host responses after intestinal transplantation. Once graft tissue had been processed, intraepithelial and lamina propria lymphocytes were released. This TCR derives from a human patient who received an intestinal transplant, so some T cells may come from the graft donor. This sample comprised ileum tissue, obtained roughly 27 days after intestinal transplant. The V gene is TRBV6-1, the J gene TRBJ2-7; 7 bases line up with TRBD2. The CDR3 loop reads CASSELRGGREFYEQYV. The DNA of the CDR3 is TGTGCCAGCAGTGAACTTCGGGGCGGGCGGGAGTTCTACGAGCAGTACGTC.